This T cell receptor (beta chain) was retrieved from a study of T cell responses to AZD1222 COVID-19 vaccine. Points from the study as a whole: White British people made up most donors, females outnumbered males, and clonal diversity was possibly underestimated. Baseline antibody screening turned up just a handful of seropositive AZD1222 recipients.

TCRdb's copy holds only in-frame clones and misses some; the assay was immunoSEQ multiplex PCR. The sample lists about 130,000 clones; 84% were seen once. On this clone: Its antigen is not identified.

This clonotype was obtained from an adult in good health. The source was peripheral blood, collected on day 0 of AZD1222 vaccination.

The CDR3 coding sequence is TGTGCCAGCAGCTTGTGGGGTGGTAGCAATCAGCCCCAGCATTTT. Protein sequence: CASSLWGGSNQPQHF. The chain recombines TRBV5-8 with TRBJ1-5, with D uncertain. The germline V gene has CDR1 SGHTS and CDR2 YDEGEE. The CDR3 totals 15 residues. V was cut by 1 base and J by 0 bases, with 8 bases left in between.